Presented here are 2 T cell receptor beta chains from one specimen sequenced in a study of T cell repertoires in cytomegalovirus infection. Via MiXCR, TCRdb re-called the reads, giving one row per CDR3 protein. The sample includes more than 250,000 distinct CDR3 sequences, 20% to 25% of them seen just once. For these TCRs, the target antigens are not known. The source material was cultured PBMCs, sampled from culture after CMV antigen stimulation. The receptors come from a human donor in good health (CMV status not recorded). Some clones in this sample may be carry-over from other donors' samples.

The chain joins TRBV6-1 to TRBJ2-6; 7 bases are a match to TRBD1. Germline values: CDR1 MNHNS, CDR2 SASEGT. This CDR3 has 17 amino acids. V was clipped by 1 base and J by 0 bases; unmatched bases: 3. CDR3 in DNA: TGTGCCAGCAGTGAAGTGGCAGGGGGCTCTGGGGCCAACGTCCTGACTTTC. Its translation is CASSEVAGGSGANVLTF.

This clonotype was seen at least ten times. The chain employs TRBV7-2 and TRBJ2-1; D is unresolved. Germline assignment: CDR1 SGHTA and CDR2 FQGNSA. CDR3 length equals 12 residues. The V end lost 5 bases, the J end lost 4 bases, and 6 bases lay between the germline ends. The CDR3 DNA follows: TGTGCCAGCAGCCCCGTGTACAATGAGCAGTTCTTC. Translating gives CASSPVYNEQFF.